This T cell receptor (beta chain) was obtained from a study of sequential checkpoint blockade in melanoma. The data were produced by immunoSEQ multiplex PCR, yet TCRdb's version contains in-frame clones alone and is incomplete. Of about 12,000 clones in the sample, roughly 72% were seen once. Treatment described: randomized to nivolumab then ipilimumab (arm A) or the reverse (arm B). None of the patients previously received DNA-damaging chemotherapy. Sorted cells were live CD3+CD8+, lacking CD19 and CD56, from PBMCs. Sequencing was performed on CD8+ T cells sorted from blood (inferred from file names), taken from a patient given nivolumab and ipilimumab in sequence. This receptor was taken from a human donor with melanoma.

The CDR3 loop is CASSLYPARVTNTGELFF. Here the CDR3 DNA reads TGTGCCAGCAGCTTATACCCCGCCCGGGTAACGAACACCGGGGAGCTGTTTTTT. The chain carries TRBV7-2 and TRBJ2-2; D is unresolved. The length of the CDR3 is 18 residues. The V end was cut by 2 bases, the J end by 0 bases, with 16 bases between. The germline CDR1 and CDR2 sequences are SGHTA and FQGNSA.